This TCR beta chain was captured in a study of blood T cell repertoires in COVID-19. Study summary: The study drew acute and convalescent COVID-19 samples from the United States, Italy and Spain.

Participants came from around 25 US areas, aged about 18 to 89 years. Membership in each cohort depended on participant-reported clinical history. Among Cohort 3 donors, those recovered had two negative PCRs, clearance, or symptom resolution. The table came from immunoSEQ multiplex PCR; TCRdb's copy has only in-frame clones and leaves some out. The sample yields about 300,000 clones, about 89% seen once. The CDR3 spans 12 residues. Trimming left V 6 bases short and J 5 bases short, with 11 bases between. This sequence joins TRBV12-3 or TRBV12-4 and TRBJ2-7; the D gene is possibly TRBD2 (6 bases). The clonotype was recovered from a woman aged 18-29 years who had recovered from COVID-19. Sequences were obtained from PBMCs or T cells enriched from blood (not recorded which). In nucleotides, the CDR3 is TGTGCCAGCAGCCGTACGGGGGACGAGCAGTACTTC. Translation: CASSRTGDEQYF.